This T cell receptor beta chain was documented in a study of cytomegalovirus exposure and HLA in healthy donors. As for the study in general: Early released data comprised around 80 million unique TCRs from HLA-typed donors. General observations from the study: In an earlier analysis, about 87% or about 30%: the productive usage of most TCR beta V segments. According to the study, about 180 TCR beta chains were cytomegalovirus-associated. Several top significant clusters appeared, in a later analysis, to be linked to common viral pathogens.

This CDR3 spans 15 amino acids. With V trimmed by 6 bases and J by 6 bases, 8 bases remained unmatched. From germline, CDR1 is MDHEN and CDR2 SYDVKM. The PCR contained 60 Vbeta and 13 Jbeta primers. Clones were sequenced by immunoSEQ multiplex PCR, and TCRdb holds only the in-frame ones, with some missing. The table lists under 200,000 clones, 82% of them singletons. About this clone itself: Its antigen is as yet unknown.

The clonotype was recovered from a woman aged 45-65 years in good health and CMV-seronegative. Material for sequencing was PBMCs. This chain connects TRBV28 to TRBJ1-5; 10 nucleotides agree with TRBD1. The CDR3 loop reads CASRSGQGNTQPQHF. Written as DNA, the CDR3 is TGTGCCAGCAGATCGGGACAGGGGAACACTCAGCCCCAGCATTTT.